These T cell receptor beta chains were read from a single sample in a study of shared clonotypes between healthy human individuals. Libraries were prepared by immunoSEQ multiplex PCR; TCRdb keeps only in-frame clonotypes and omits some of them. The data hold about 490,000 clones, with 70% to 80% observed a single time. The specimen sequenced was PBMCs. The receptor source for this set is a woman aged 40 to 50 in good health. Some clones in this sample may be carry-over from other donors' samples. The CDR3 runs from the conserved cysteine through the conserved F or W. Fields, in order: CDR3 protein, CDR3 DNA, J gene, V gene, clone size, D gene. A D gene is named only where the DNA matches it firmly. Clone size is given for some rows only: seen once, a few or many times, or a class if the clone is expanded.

CDR3: CASSFGLAGGIQETQYF
DNA: TGTGCCAGCAGCTTTGGACTAGCGGGAGGGATACAAGAGACCCAGTACTTC
J: TRBJ2-5
V: TRBV7-8
size: -
D: TRBD2

CDR3: CSVEANVVDTQYF
DNA: TGCAGCGTTGAGGCCAACGTTGTTGATACGCAGTATTTT
J: TRBJ2-3
V: TRBV29-1
size: -
D: -

CDR3: CASSPIGGQANYGYTF
DNA: TGTGCCAGCTCACCAATTGGAGGACAGGCGAACTATGGCTACACCTTC
J: TRBJ1-2
V: TRBV18
size: -
D: TRBD1

CDR3: CASGEGGRNTEAFF
DNA: TGTGCCTCGGGGGAGGGGGGAAGGAACACTGAAGCTTTCTTT
J: TRBJ1-1
V: TRBV28
size: -
D: -

CDR3: CASSSDRGESYEQYF
DNA: TGTGCCAGCAGCTCGGACAGGGGGGAAAGCTACGAGCAGTACTTC
J: TRBJ2-7
V: TRBV7-9
size: -
D: TRBD1

CDR3: CASSPPGRVNTIYF
DNA: TGTGCCAGCTCACCACCGGGCAGGGTCAACACCATATATTTT
J: TRBJ1-3
V: TRBV18
size: -
D: -

CDR3: CAWSTRQGTGNTIYF
DNA: TGTGCCTGGAGTACGAGACAGGGAACTGGAAACACCATATATTTT
J: TRBJ1-3
V: TRBV30
size: few
D: TRBD1

CDR3: CSVEFLGIYGYTF
DNA: TGCAGCGTTGAATTCCTTGGGATCTATGGCTACACCTTC
J: TRBJ1-2
V: TRBV29-1
size: -
D: -

CDR3: CGEPDTGELFF
DNA: TGTGGGGAGCCTGACACCGGGGAGCTGTTTTTT
J: TRBJ2-2
V: TRBV6-5
size: few
D: -

CDR3: CASSPPGGRDTQYF
DNA: TGTGCCAGCTCACCTCCGGGGGGTAGAGATACGCAGTATTTT
J: TRBJ2-3
V: TRBV18
size: -
D: TRBD2

CDR3: CASSGTSGTETQYF
DNA: TGTGCCAGCAGCGGGACTAGTGGGACGGAGACCCAGTACTTC
J: TRBJ2-5
V: TRBV7-2
size: once
D: TRBD2

CDR3: CASNSANEKLFF
DNA: TGTGCCAGCAACTCCGCTAATGAAAAACTGTTTTTT
J: TRBJ1-4
V: TRBV2
size: -
D: -

CDR3: CASSLANPGLAGGNEQFF
DNA: TGCGCCAGCAGCTTGGCTAACCCGGGACTAGCGGGAGGGAATGAGCAGTTCTTC
J: TRBJ2-1
V: TRBV5-1
size: -
D: TRBD2

CDR3: CASSTTGSVETQYF
DNA: TGTGCCAGCAGTACCACAGGGTCGGTGGAGACCCAGTACTTC
J: TRBJ2-5
V: TRBV28
size: -
D: -

CDR3: CASSLQGTYEQYF
DNA: TGTGCCAGCAGCCTTCAAGGGACCTACGAGCAGTACTTC
J: TRBJ2-7
V: TRBV4-2
size: -
D: -

CDR3: CASSPPGSNQPQHF
DNA: TGTGCCAGCAGCCCCCCAGGTTCGAATCAGCCCCAGCATTTT
J: TRBJ1-5
V: TRBV28
size: -
D: -

CDR3: CASSRRGLAGVFGNEQFF
DNA: TGTGCCAGCAGCCGCAGAGGCTTAGCGGGAGTGTTTGGGAATGAGCAGTTCTTC
J: TRBJ2-1
V: TRBV7-9
size: -
D: TRBD2

CDR3: CASSFLESLFGSYEQYF
DNA: TGTGCCAGCAGCTTTTTGGAAAGTCTGTTTGGCTCCTACGAGCAGTACTTC
J: TRBJ2-7
V: TRBV5-6
size: many
D: -

CDR3: CAWSVVWRLGYTF
DNA: TGTGCCTGGAGTGTAGTCTGGCGCTTAGGCTACACCTTC
J: TRBJ1-2
V: TRBV30
size: -
D: -

CDR3: CASSDLGQGHTGELFF
DNA: TGTGCCAGCAGTGATCTGGGACAGGGCCACACCGGGGAGCTGTTTTTT
J: TRBJ2-2
V: TRBV6-1
size: -
D: TRBD1

CDR3: CASSFGVSGSGNEQFF
DNA: TGCGCCAGCAGCTTTGGCGTTAGCGGGAGCGGCAATGAGCAGTTCTTC
J: TRBJ2-1
V: TRBV5-1
size: -
D: TRBD2

CDR3: CASSVGTSLNF
DNA: TGCGCCAGCAGTGTTGGAACTAGTTTGAACTTC
J: TRBJ2-7
V: TRBV10-2
size: -
D: -

CDR3: CASSQDRGRASTDTQYF
DNA: TGCGCCAGCAGCCAAGATCGTGGGAGGGCGAGCACAGATACGCAGTATTTT
J: TRBJ2-3
V: TRBV4-3
size: -
D: TRBD2

CDR3: CASSEGQGTEQYF
DNA: TGTGCCAGCAGTGAAGGACAGGGTACCGAGCAGTACTTC
J: TRBJ2-7
V: TRBV6-1
size: -
D: TRBD1

CDR3: CASSARGRTSGFYNEQFF
DNA: TGTGCCAGCAGCGCCCGAGGGAGGACTAGCGGGTTCTACAATGAGCAGTTCTTC
J: TRBJ2-1
V: TRBV11-2
size: -
D: TRBD2

CDR3: CASSLGGTAKNIQYF
DNA: TGTGCCAGCAGCTTGGGAGGGACAGCCAAAAACATTCAGTACTTC
J: TRBJ2-4
V: TRBV5-4
size: -
D: -

CDR3: CASSSAALNTGELFF
DNA: TGTGCCAGCTCATCAGCGGCCCTAAACACCGGGGAGCTGTTTTTT
J: TRBJ2-2
V: TRBV18
size: -
D: -

CDR3: CASSPNPPKQGSNEQYF
DNA: TGTGCCAGCAGCCCCAACCCCCCCAAACAGGGCTCTAACGAGCAGTACTTC
J: TRBJ2-7
V: TRBV27
size: -
D: -

CDR3: CAPDSQSPTNYGYTF
DNA: TGTGCTCCTGACTCGCAAAGCCCGACTAACTATGGCTACACCTTC
J: TRBJ1-2
V: TRBV12-5
size: -
D: -

CDR3: CASSAEGRVGNEQFF
DNA: TGTGCCAGCAGTGCCGAGGGACGAGTGGGGAATGAGCAGTTCTTC
J: TRBJ2-1
V: TRBV2
size: few
D: -

CDR3: CASRMEVSGTHEQYF
DNA: TGTGCCAGCAGAATGGAGGTAAGCGGGACCCACGAGCAGTACTTC
J: TRBJ2-7
V: TRBV28
size: -
D: TRBD2

CDR3: CATSRGYTEAFF
DNA: TGTGCCACCAGCCGGGGGTACACTGAAGCTTTCTTT
J: TRBJ1-1
V: TRBV15
size: many
D: -

CDR3: CSVRGTENTEAFF
DNA: TGCAGCGTTAGAGGGACGGAGAACACTGAAGCTTTCTTT
J: TRBJ1-1
V: TRBV29-1
size: -
D: -

CDR3: CASRELAGGTYNEQFF
DNA: TGCGCCAGCAGGGAACTAGCGGGAGGAACCTACAATGAGCAGTTCTTC
J: TRBJ2-1
V: TRBV10-1
size: -
D: TRBD2

CDR3: CASSVDGTDTQYF
DNA: TGTGCCAGCAGCGTAGATGGCACAGATACGCAGTATTTT
J: TRBJ2-3
V: TRBV9
size: few
D: -

CDR3: CASSQDRGRRETQYF
DNA: TGTGCCAGCAGCCAGGACAGGGGGCGACGGGAGACCCAGTACTTC
J: TRBJ2-5
V: TRBV7-8
size: -
D: TRBD1

CDR3: CAASNYNEQFF
DNA: TGTGCCGCCAGTAACTACAATGAGCAGTTCTTC
J: TRBJ2-1
V: TRBV28
size: -
D: -

CDR3: CAWSSLAGRETQYF
DNA: TGTGCCTGGAGTTCCCTAGCGGGTAGAGAGACCCAGTACTTC
J: TRBJ2-5
V: TRBV30
size: -
D: TRBD2

CDR3: CASSLDPTDTQYF
DNA: TGTGCCAGCAGTTTAGATCCAACAGATACGCAGTATTTT
J: TRBJ2-3
V: TRBV28
size: -
D: -

CDR3: CASSPVAGGEQYF
DNA: TGTGCCAGCAGCCCAGTGGCAGGGGGCGAGCAGTACTTC
J: TRBJ2-7
V: TRBV7-3
size: once
D: TRBD1

CDR3: CASSFSESEAFF
DNA: TGTGCCAGCAGCTTTTCCGAGTCAGAAGCTTTCTTT
J: TRBJ1-1
V: TRBV11-2
size: -
D: -

CDR3: CASTYGDGYEQYF
DNA: TGTGCCAGTACCTATGGGGACGGGTACGAGCAGTACTTC
J: TRBJ2-7
V: TRBV19
size: -
D: -

CDR3: CASSPVGPHYEQYF
DNA: TGTGCCAGCAGCCCCGTCGGACCCCACTACGAGCAGTACTTC
J: TRBJ2-7
V: TRBV5-4
size: -
D: -

CDR3: CAWSPGIDSYEQYF
DNA: TGTGCCTGGAGTCCGGGTATAGACTCCTACGAGCAGTACTTC
J: TRBJ2-7
V: TRBV30
size: once
D: -

CDR3: CASSPSGLSYEQYF
DNA: TGTGCCAGCAGCCCGAGCGGGCTCTCCTACGAGCAGTACTTC
J: TRBJ2-7
V: TRBV5-6
size: -
D: -

CDR3: CASNWAGEMDEQFF
DNA: TGTGCCAGCAACTGGGCGGGAGAAATGGATGAGCAGTTCTTC
J: TRBJ2-1
V: TRBV7-9
size: few
D: TRBD2

CDR3: CASSLARGTNQETQYF
DNA: TGTGCCAGCAGCTTGGCGCGCGGTACTAACCAAGAGACCCAGTACTTC
J: TRBJ2-5
V: TRBV5-8
size: -
D: -

CDR3: CASSFRRLAGSTGELFF
DNA: TGTGCCAGCAGCTTCCGTAGACTAGCGGGAAGCACCGGGGAGCTGTTTTTT
J: TRBJ2-2
V: TRBV7-9
size: few
D: TRBD2

CDR3: CASSLTGNPGGKWYF
DNA: TGTGCCAGCAGCTTAACGGGAAATCCCGGGGGGAAATGGTACTTC
J: TRBJ2-4
V: TRBV7-9
size: -
D: TRBD2

CDR3: CAIESSSGNTIYF
DNA: TGTGCCATCGAATCGAGCTCTGGAAACACCATATATTTT
J: TRBJ1-3
V: TRBV10-3
size: -
D: -

CDR3: CATQPERDQETQYF
DNA: TGTGCCACCCAGCCAGAGCGGGACCAAGAGACCCAGTACTTC
J: TRBJ2-5
V: TRBV2
size: -
D: -